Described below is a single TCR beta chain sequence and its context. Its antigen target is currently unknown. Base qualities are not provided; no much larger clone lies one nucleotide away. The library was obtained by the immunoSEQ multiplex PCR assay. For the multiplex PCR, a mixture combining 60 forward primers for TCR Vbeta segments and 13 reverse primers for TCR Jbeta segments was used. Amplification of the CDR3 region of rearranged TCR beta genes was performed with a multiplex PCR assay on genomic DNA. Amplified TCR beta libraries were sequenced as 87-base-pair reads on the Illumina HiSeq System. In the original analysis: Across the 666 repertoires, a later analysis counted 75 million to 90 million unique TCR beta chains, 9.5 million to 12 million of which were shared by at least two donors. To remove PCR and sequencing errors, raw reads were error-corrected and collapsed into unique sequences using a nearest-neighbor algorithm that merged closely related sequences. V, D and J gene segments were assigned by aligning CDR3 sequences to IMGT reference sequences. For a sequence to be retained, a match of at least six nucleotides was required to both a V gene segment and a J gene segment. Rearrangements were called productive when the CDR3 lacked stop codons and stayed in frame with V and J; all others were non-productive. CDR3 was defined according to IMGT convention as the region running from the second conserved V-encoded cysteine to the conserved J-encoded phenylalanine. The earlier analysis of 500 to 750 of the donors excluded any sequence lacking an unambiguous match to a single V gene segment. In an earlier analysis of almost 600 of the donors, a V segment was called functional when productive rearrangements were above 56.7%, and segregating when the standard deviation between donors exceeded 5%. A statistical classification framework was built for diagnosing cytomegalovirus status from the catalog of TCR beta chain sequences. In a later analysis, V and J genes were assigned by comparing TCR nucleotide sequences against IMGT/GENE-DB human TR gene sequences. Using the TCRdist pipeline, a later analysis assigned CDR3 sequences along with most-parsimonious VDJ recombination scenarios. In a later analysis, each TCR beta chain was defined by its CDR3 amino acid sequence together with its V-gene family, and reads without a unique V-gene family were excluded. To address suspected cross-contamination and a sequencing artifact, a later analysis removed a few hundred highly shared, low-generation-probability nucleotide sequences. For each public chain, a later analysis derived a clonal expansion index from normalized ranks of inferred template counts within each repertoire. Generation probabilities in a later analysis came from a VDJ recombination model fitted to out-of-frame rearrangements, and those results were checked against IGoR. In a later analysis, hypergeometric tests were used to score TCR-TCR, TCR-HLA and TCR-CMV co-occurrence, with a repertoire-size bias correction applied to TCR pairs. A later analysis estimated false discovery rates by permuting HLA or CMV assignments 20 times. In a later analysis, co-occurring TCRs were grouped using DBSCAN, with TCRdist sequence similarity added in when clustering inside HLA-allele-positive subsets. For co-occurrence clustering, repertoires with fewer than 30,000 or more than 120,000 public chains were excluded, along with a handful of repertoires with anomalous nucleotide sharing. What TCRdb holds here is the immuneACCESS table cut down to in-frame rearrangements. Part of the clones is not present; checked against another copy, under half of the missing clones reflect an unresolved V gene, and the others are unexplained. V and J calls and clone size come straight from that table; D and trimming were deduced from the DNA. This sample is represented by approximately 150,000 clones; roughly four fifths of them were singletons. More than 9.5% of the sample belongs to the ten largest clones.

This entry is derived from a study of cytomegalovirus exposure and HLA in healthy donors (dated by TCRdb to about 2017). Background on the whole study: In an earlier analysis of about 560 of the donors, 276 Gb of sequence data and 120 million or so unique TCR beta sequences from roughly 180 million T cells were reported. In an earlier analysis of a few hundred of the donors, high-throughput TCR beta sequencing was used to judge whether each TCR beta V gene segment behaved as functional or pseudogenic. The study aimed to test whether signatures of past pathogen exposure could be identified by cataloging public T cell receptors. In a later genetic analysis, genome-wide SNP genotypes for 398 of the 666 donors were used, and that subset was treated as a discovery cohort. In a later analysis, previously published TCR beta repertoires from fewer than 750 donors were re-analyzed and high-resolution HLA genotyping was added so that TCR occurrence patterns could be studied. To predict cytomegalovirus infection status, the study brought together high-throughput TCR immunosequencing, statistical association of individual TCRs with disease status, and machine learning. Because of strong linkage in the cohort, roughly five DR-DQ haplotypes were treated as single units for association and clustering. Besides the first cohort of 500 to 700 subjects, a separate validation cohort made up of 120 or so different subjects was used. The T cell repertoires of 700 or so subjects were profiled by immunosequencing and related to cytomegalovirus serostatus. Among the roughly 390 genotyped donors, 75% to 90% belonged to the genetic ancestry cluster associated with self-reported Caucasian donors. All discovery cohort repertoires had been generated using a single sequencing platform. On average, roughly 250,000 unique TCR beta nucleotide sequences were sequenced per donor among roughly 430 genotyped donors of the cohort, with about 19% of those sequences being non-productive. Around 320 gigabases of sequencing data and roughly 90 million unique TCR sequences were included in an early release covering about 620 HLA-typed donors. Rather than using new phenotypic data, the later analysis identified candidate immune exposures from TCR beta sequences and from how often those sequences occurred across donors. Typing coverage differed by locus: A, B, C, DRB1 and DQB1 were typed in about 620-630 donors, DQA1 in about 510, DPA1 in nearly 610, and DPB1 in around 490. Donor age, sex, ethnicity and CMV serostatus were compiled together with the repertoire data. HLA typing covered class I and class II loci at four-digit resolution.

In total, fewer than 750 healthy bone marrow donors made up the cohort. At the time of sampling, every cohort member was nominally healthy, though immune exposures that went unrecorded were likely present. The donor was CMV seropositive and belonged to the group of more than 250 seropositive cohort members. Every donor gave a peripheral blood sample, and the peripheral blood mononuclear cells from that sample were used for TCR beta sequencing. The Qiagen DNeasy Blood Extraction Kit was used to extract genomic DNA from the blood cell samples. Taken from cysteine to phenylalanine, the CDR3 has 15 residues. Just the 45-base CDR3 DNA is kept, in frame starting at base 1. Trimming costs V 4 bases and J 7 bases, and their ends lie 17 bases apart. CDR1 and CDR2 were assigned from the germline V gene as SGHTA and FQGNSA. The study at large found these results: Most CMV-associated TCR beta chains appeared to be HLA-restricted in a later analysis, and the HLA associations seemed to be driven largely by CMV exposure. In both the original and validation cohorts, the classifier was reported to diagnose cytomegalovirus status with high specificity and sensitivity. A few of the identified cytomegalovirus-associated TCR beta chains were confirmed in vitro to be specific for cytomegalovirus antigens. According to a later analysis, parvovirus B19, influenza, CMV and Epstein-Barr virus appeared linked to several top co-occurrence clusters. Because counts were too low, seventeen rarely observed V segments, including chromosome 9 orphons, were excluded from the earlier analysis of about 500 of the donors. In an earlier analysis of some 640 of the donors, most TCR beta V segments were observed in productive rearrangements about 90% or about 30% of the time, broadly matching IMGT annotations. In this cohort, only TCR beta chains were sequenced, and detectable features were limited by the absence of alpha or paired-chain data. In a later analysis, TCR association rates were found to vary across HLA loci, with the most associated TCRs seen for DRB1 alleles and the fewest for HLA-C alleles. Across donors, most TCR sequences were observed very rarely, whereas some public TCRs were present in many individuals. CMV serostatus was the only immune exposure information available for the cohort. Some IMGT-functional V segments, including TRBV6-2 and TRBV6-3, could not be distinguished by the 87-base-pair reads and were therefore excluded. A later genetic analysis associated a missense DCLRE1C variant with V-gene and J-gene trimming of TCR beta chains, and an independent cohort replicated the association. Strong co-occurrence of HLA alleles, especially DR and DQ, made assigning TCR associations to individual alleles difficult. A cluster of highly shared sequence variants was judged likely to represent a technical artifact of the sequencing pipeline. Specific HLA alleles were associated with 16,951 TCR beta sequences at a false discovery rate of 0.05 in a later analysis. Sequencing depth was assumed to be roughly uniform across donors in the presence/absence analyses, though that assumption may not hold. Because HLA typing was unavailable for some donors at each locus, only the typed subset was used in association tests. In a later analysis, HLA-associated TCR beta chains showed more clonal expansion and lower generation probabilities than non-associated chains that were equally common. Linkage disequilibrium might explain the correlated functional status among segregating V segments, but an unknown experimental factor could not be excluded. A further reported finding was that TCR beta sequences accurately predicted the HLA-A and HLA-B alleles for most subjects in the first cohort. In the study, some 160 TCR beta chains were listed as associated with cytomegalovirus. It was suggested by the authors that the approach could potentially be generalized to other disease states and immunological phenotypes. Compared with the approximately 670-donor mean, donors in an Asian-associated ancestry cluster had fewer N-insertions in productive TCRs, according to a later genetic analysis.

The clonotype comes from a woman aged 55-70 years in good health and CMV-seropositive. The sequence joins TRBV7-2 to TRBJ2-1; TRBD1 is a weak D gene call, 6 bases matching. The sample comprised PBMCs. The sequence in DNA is TGTGCCAGCAGCTCTGTTGTGACGGGGACAAATGAGCAGTTCTTC. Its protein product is CASSSVVTGTNEQFF.